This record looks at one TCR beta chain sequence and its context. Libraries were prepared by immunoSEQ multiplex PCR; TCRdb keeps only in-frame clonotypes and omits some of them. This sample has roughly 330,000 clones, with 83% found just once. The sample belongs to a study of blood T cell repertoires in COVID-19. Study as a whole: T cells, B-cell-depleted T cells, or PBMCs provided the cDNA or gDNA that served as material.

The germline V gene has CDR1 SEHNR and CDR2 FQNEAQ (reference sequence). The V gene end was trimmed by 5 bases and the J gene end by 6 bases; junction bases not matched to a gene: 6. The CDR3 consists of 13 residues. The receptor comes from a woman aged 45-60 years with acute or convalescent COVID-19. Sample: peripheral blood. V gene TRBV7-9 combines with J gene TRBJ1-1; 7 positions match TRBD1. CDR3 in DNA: TGTGCCAGCAGCAAACAGGGGAGTGCTGAAGCTTTCTTT. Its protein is CASSKQGSAEAFF.